Listed here are 20 T cell receptor beta chains from one sample, sequenced in a study of human T cells and chemical hapten exposure. TCRdb analysed the RACE reads with MiXCR anew, one entry per CDR3 protein. This sample has some 340,000 distinct CDR3 sequences, with under 9% found just once. Time point meaning: patch test 1, 2 weeks after DPC sensitization. Specified treatment: therapeutic diphenylcyclopropenone sensitization with weekly scalp DPC. The specimen was whole blood, collected in connection with sensitization to the hapten diphenylcyclopropenone (DPC). The receptors were sampled from a woman younger than 35 with alopecia areata. Some clones in this sample may be carry-over from other donors' samples.

The chain couples TRBV12-3 or TRBV12-4 to TRBJ2-7; 9 nucleotides match TRBD2. Trimming took 6 bases from V and 2 from J; bases not matched to a gene: 5. The CDR3 has 14 amino acids. This chain's CDR3 is CASSWSGGPYEQYF. The CDR3 DNA reads as TGTGCCAGCAGCTGGAGCGGGGGGCCCTACGAGCAGTACTTC.

The chain carries TRBV29-1 and TRBJ1-2; 7 nucleotides align to TRBD1. Germline trimming cut 7 bases from V and 6 bases from J; bases unmatched to any gene: 8. The CDR3 consists of 12 residues. Germline V gene lookup returns CDR1 SQVTM and CDR2 ANQGSEA. The CDR3 reads CSAPDREHGYTF. The CDR3 DNA sequence: TGCAGCGCTCCCGACAGGGAGCATGGCTACACCTTC. Full variable domain (outside the CDR3, taken from reference TRBV29-1 and TRBJ1-2): SAVISQKPSRDICQRGTSLTIQCQVDSQVTMMFWYRQQPGQSLTLIATANQGSEATYESGFVIDKFPISRPNLTFSTLTVSNMSPEDSSIYLCSAPDREHGYTFGSGTRLTVV.

This clonotype was counted between two and nine times. This sequence joins TRBV7-9 and TRBJ1-3; D is undetermined. Trimming shortened V by 4 bases and J by 2 bases, and 15 bases separated the two germline ends. The length of the CDR3 is 16 residues. The germline V gene encodes CDR1 SEHNR and CDR2 FQNEAQ (reference sequence). CDR3 amino acids: CASSSRPAETGNTIYF. In DNA form, the CDR3 reads TGTGCCAGCAGCTCCCGCCCCGCTGAGACTGGAAACACCATATATTTT.

V is TRBV7-6 and J is TRBJ2-7; 9 nucleotides match TRBD1. V was pared by 5 bases and J by 5 bases, with 4 bases of the junction left unmatched. Germline V gene lookup returns CDR1 SGHVS and CDR2 FNYEAQ. The CDR3 totals 13 residues. The CDR3 loop is CASSMGQGDEQYF. The CDR3 DNA reads TGTGCCAGCAGCATGGGACAGGGCGACGAGCAGTACTTC.

This clonotype came up a few times. The genes are TRBV20-1 and TRBJ2-3; weak D call: TRBD1 (5 bases). Trimming cost V 3 bases and J 6 bases, with 10 bases left between them. Germline V gene sequence: CDR1 DFQATT, CDR2 SNEGSKA (reference sequence). The CDR3 contains 12 residues. In DNA form, the CDR3 reads TGCAGTGCTAGCCCAGGGCCTGATACGCAGTATTTT. Its translation is CSASPGPDTQYF.

In its sample, this clonotype was seen many times. This chain connects TRBV27 to TRBJ2-5, with TRBD1 matching over 10 bases. With 6 bases clipped from V and 4 bases from J, the junction kept 8 bases outside the gene matches. Germline lookup yields CDR1 MNHEY and CDR2 SMNVEV (reference sequence). This CDR3 region has 15 residues. DNA for the CDR3: TGTGCCAGCAGGGCGGACAGGGGGTATATAGAGACCCAGTACTTC. Translation: CASRADRGYIETQYF.

This clonotype appeared a few times. The chain combines TRBV12-3 or TRBV12-4 with TRBJ1-1; D might be TRBD1 (5 bases). The CDR3 is 11 residues long. V lost 6 bases and J 8 bases, leaving 10 bases between the germline ends. The CDR3 is CASRGLEEAFF. CDR3 coding DNA: TGTGCCAGCAGGGGGCTAGAGGAAGCTTTCTTT.

J is TRBJ1-5 and V is TRBV10-3, with TRBD1 identical over 7 bases. The CDR3 has 16 residues. From germline, CDR1 is ENHRY and CDR2 SYGVKD. Losses at the gene ends were 6 bases for V and 9 bases for J; bases not matched to a gene: 17. Written as DNA, the CDR3 is TGTGCCATCAGCCCCTCGGATAGGGGGCTGGAATCGCCCCAGCATTTT. Protein: CAISPSDRGLESPQHF.

The V gene is TRBV4-1, the J gene TRBJ1-1; D not resolved. CDR1 MGHRA and CDR2 YSYEKL come from the germline V gene. The CDR3 length is 14 residues. Trimming removed 1 base from V and 1 base from J, with 7 bases in between. The CDR3 reads CASSQASTNTEAFF. The CDR3 bases are TGCGCCAGCAGCCAAGCCTCCACGAACACTGAAGCTTTCTTT.

This clonotype was detected ten times or more. The chain links TRBV2 to TRBJ1-6; 9 nucleotides line up with TRBD1. The trim removed 5 bases at V and 12 bases at J, leaving 5 bases unmatched. This CDR3 is built from 13 residues. From germline, CDR1 is SNHLY and CDR2 FYNNEI. The CDR3 DNA is TGTGCCAGCAGTACGCGACAGGGGGGACCCCTCCACTTT. It encodes CASSTRQGGPLHF. Variable domain in full (rest from reference TRBV2 and TRBJ1-6): EPEVTQTPSHQVTQMGQEVILRCVPISNHLYFYWYRQILGQKVEFLVSFYNNEISEKSEIFDDQFSVERPDGSNFTLKIRSTKLEDSAMYFCASSTRQGGPLHFGNGTRLTVT.

The chain joins TRBV20-1 to TRBJ1-1; D possibly corresponds to TRBD1 (5 bases). CDR1 is DFQATT and CDR2 is SNEGSKA in the germline V gene (reference sequence). The CDR3 totals 15 residues. Trimming stripped 0 bases from V and 0 bases from J, with 11 bases between. The CDR3 region is CSARDHKGLNTEAFF. The CDR3 DNA follows: TGCAGTGCTAGAGATCATAAGGGGCTGAACACTGAAGCTTTCTTT.

This clonotype has only a few counts. The gene calls are TRBV4-2 and TRBJ1-1; no reliable D call. This CDR3 comprises 15 residues. Germline loops: CDR1 LGHNA, CDR2 YNFKEQ. With 0 bases removed from V and 4 bases from J, the gap between germline ends came to 12 bases. The CDR3 sequence: CASSQDGGQATEAFF. CDR3 in DNA: TGTGCCAGCAGCCAAGATGGCGGGCAGGCCACTGAAGCTTTCTTT.

This clonotype was counted at least ten times. This chain uses TRBV6-2 or TRBV6-3 with TRBJ1-1, with a weak D call TRBD1 (5 bases). Trimming removed 3 bases at V and 1 base at J, with 6 bases between. Germline V gene sequence: CDR1 MNHEY, CDR2 SVGEGT. There are 13 residues in the CDR3. CDR3: CASSYGGNTEAFF. The CDR3 nucleotides are TGTGCCAGCAGTTATGGGGGGAACACTGAAGCTTTCTTT.

This clonotype showed up many times. This chain connects TRBV29-1 to TRBJ1-1; possibly TRBD1 for D (6 bases). This CDR3 has 14 residues. From germline, CDR1 is SQVTM and CDR2 ANQGSEA. Trimming took 6 bases from V and 2 from J, leaving 16 bases between them. The CDR3 DNA is TGCAGCGTCCCTGGGACATTTGCAAACACTGAAGCTTTCTTT. As protein: CSVPGTFANTEAFF.

This clonotype was seen more than once but under ten times. V is TRBV3-1 and J is TRBJ1-6, with D maybe TRBD1 (6 bases). V shed 4 bases and J shed 5 bases, with 9 bases lying between them. Germline V gives CDR1 LGHDT, CDR2 YNNKEL (reference sequence). CDR3 length: 14 amino acids. This chain's CDR3 is CASSLTGNNSPLHF. The DNA for the CDR3 is TGTGCCAGCAGCCTTACAGGGAATAATTCACCCCTCCACTTT.

This chain uses TRBV9 with TRBJ1-2; D gene uncertain. Germline CDR1 and CDR2: SGDLS and YYNGEE. The V and J ends lost 3 bases and 8 bases respectively, with 14 bases between them. The CDR3 loop spans 13 amino acids. CDR3 bases: TGTGCCAGCAGCGGTCCCCCGCCGAGCGGCTACACCTTC. This codes for CASSGPPPSGYTF.

This clonotype was observed a handful of times. This chain uses TRBV12-5 with TRBJ1-2; possibly TRBD1 for D (5 bases). Germline CDR1 reads LGHNT; CDR2 reads FRNRAP. Deletions cut 6 bases from V and 5 bases from J, with 19 bases between. The CDR3 contains 15 residues. The CDR3 is CASGRTAGRMYGYTF. The CDR3 DNA follows: TGTGCTAGTGGGCGCACGGCAGGGCGGATGTATGGCTACACCTTC.

The gene calls are TRBV10-3 and TRBJ1-6; 7 nucleotides align to TRBD1. With V trimmed by 0 bases and J by 10 bases, 6 bases remained unmatched. The germline V gene encodes CDR1 ENHRY and CDR2 SYGVKD. The CDR3 runs 15 residues. The CDR3 region has the DNA TGTGCCATCAGTGAGTCGGCGAGGGGGCGGTCACCCCTCCACTTT. It yields the protein CAISESARGRSPLHF.

The rearrangement joins TRBV6-2 or TRBV6-3 to TRBJ2-3, with 10 bases matching TRBD2. V trimming: 0 bases; J trimming: 3 bases; junction bases outside the gene matches: 6. The CDR3 is 17 amino acids. Germline-derived CDR1 and CDR2 are MNHEY and SVGEGT. The chain's CDR3 is CASSYSERGGGTDTQYF. The CDR3, as DNA: TGTGCCAGCAGTTACTCCGAGCGGGGGGGCGGGACAGATACGCAGTATTTT.

This clonotype appeared many times. V is TRBV27 and J is TRBJ2-3, with TRBD1 identical over 7 bases. The CDR3 totals 16 residues. Germline lookup yields CDR1 MNHEY and CDR2 SMNVEV (reference sequence). Trimming removed 6 bases from V and 2 bases from J; junction bases left unmatched: 11. CDR3 bases: TGTGCCAGCAGCCCATGGGACAGCGATTCCACAGATACGCAGTATTTT. As protein: CASSPWDSDSTDTQYF.